The subject of this entry is one T cell receptor (beta chain). Its antigen is unknown. In the sorted-subset replicate PCRs, approximately 200 ng DNA, roughly 29,000 T cell genomes, was used. Sequenced by immunoSEQ multiplex PCR; TCRdb stores in-frame clones only, minus some. Counted here are around 700,000 clones, about three quarters occurring once; the ten biggest clones make up about 1.8%. CDR3 length: 16 amino acids. J gave up 6 bases and V 3 bases, and 9 bases lay outside the gene matches. CDR1 and CDR2 (germline): SGHRS, YFSETQ. The data were obtained in a study of shared clonotypes between healthy human individuals. The study, taken as a whole, reports: Sampling was confined to blood; repertoires within tissues likely differ.

Sequencing used memory CD4+ T cells sorted from blood. Subset here: CD45RA-negative fraction. V usage is TRBV5-1 and J usage is TRBJ2-1; 10 positions match TRBD2. This clonotype was sampled from a woman aged 25 to 39 in good health. CDR3: CASSWTSGLRGNEQFF. The CDR3 DNA reads as TGCGCCAGCAGCTGGACTAGCGGATTGAGGGGCAATGAGCAGTTCTTC.